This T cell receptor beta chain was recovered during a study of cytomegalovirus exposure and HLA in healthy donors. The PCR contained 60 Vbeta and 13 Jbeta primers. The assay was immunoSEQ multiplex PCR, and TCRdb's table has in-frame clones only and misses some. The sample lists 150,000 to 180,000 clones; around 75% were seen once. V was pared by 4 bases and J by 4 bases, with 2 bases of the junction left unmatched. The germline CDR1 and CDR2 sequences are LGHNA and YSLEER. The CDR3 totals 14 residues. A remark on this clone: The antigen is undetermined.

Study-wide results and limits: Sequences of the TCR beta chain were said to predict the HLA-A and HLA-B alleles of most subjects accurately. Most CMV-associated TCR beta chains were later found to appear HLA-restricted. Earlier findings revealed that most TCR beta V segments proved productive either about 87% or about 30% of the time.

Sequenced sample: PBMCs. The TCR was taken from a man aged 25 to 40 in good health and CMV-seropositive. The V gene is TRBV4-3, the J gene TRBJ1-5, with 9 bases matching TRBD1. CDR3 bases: TGCGCCAGCAGCCCGGACAGGGGTAATCAGCCCCAGCATTTT. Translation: CASSPDRGNQPQHF.